The 15 T cell receptor beta chains below all came from one sample that was sequenced in a study of blood T cell repertoires in COVID-19. Measured with immunoSEQ multiplex PCR; TCRdb has only the in-frame clones, and not every one. Among about 280,000 clones, over 75% were seen once, and the ten largest hold roughly 4.6%. Sequencing was done on a sample of peripheral blood. All receptors derive from a man aged 45 to 65 with active or convalescent COVID-19.

The chain carries TRBV2 and TRBJ2-1, with 12 bases that match TRBD2. After removal of 8 bases from V and 6 bases from J, the junction contained 5 bases not matched to a gene. The CDR3 spans 14 residues. Germline V gene lookup returns CDR1 SNHLY and CDR2 FYNNEI. The CDR3 here is CASQRLAGANEQFF. CDR3 nucleotide sequence: TGTGCCAGCCAAAGACTAGCGGGAGCCAATGAGCAGTTCTTC. Drawing the rest from reference TRBV2 and TRBJ2-1, the complete variable domain is EPEVTQTPSHQVTQMGQEVILRCVPISNHLYFYWYRQILGQKVEFLVSFYNNEISEKSEIFDDQFSVERPDGSNFTLKIRSTKLEDSAMYFCASQRLAGANEQFFGPGTRLTVL.

The rearrangement uses TRBV19 and TRBJ1-1; D is unclear. Germline-derived CDR1 and CDR2 are LNHDA and SQIVND (reference sequence). There are 15 residues in the CDR3. The V end was cut by 4 bases, the J end by 0 bases, with 12 bases between. CDR3 DNA: TGTGCCAGTAGTAAGCAGGCTATTTTGAACACTGAAGCTTTCTTT. It translates to CASSKQAILNTEAFF.

The V and J genes are TRBV5-1 and TRBJ2-2, with D unclear. The CDR3 covers 15 residues. The V gene lost 6 bases and the J gene lost 0 bases, with 12 bases spanning the gap. From germline, CDR1 is SGHRS and CDR2 YFSETQ. For the CDR3, the DNA is TGCGCCAGCAAAGTCTCCCCTACGAACACCGGGGAGCTGTTTTTT. Encoded protein: CASKVSPTNTGELFF. The full variable domain, in which reference TRBV5-1 and TRBJ2-2 provide the parts outside the CDR3, is KAGVTQTPRYLIKTRGQQVTLSCSPISGHRSVSWYQQTPGQGLQFLFEYFSETQRNKGNFPGRFSGRQFSNSRSEMNVSTLELGDSALYLCASKVSPTNTGELFFGEGSRLTVL.

This clone was seen a single time. The V and J genes are TRBV6-4 and TRBJ1-2; D is ambiguous. CDR1 is MRHNA, CDR2 SNTAGT, per germline. The CDR3 is 15 residues long. V was shortened by 6 bases and J by 4 bases, with 18 bases between the two germline ends. The CDR3 region has the DNA TGTGCCAGCAGGAAGACTCCCGGAGGTGGCTATGGCTACACCTTC. Translating it yields CASRKTPGGGYGYTF.

The chain recombines TRBV28 with TRBJ2-5; TRBD2 matches at 10 bases. Germline trimming cut 4 bases from V and 4 bases from J; bases unmatched to any gene: 0. The CDR3 has 13 amino acids. CDR1 is MDHEN and CDR2 is SYDVKM in the germline V gene. The CDR3 loop reads CASSSSGRETQYF. The CDR3 nucleotides read TGTGCCAGCAGTTCTAGCGGGAGAGAGACCCAGTACTTC.

This chain joins TRBV23-1 and TRBJ1-4, with D tentatively TRBD1 (6 bases). TRBV23-1 is identified as an open reading frame with a role that is uncertain. Trimming took off 4 bases at V and 2 bases at J, with 14 bases between the two ends. This CDR3 comprises 16 residues. For the CDR3, the DNA is TGCGCCAGCAGTCGCAGTGGGGGGGGCACTAATGAAAAACTGTTTTTT. Residues: CASSRSGGGTNEKLFF.

CDR3: CASLDRANTEAFF. CDR3 nucleotides: TGTGCCAGTCTGGACAGGGCGAACACTGAAGCTTTCTTT. The chain is built from TRBV6-5 and TRBJ1-1; TRBD1 aligns across 8 bases. CDR3 length: 13 amino acids. The V gene end was trimmed by 9 bases and the J gene end by 1 base; junction bases not matched to a gene: 4. The germline gives CDR1 MNHEY, CDR2 SVGAGI.

J is TRBJ1-2 and V is TRBV28; no reliable D call. Germline-derived CDR1 and CDR2 are MDHEN and SYDVKM. The CDR3 has 14 residues. V lost 6 bases, J lost 0 bases, and 11 bases lay in between. CDR3 DNA: TGTGCCAGCAGGGTCCAGGTTCCTAACTATGGCTACACCTTC. Residues: CASRVQVPNYGYTF.

This sequence joins TRBV7-6 and TRBJ1-6; weak D call: TRBD1 (5 bases). This CDR3 is built from 15 residues. Trimming removed 1 base from V and 8 bases from J, with 12 bases in between. CDR1 and CDR2 (germline): SGHVS, FNYEAQ. The CDR3 spells CASSLEAGSDSPLHF. CDR3 in DNA: TGTGCCAGCAGCTTAGAGGCAGGGTCCGATTCACCCCTCCACTTT.

This clone has a handful of counts. The chain is built from TRBV27 and TRBJ1-5; 8 bases map to TRBD1. Germline V CDR1 and CDR2: MNHEY, SMNVEV (reference sequence). The CDR3 spans 14 residues. Trimming cost V 5 bases and J 10 bases; bases outside gene matches: 10. The CDR3 loop is CASSVRGRKDPQHF. The DNA for the CDR3 is TGTGCCAGCAGTGTCAGGGGGCGCAAGGACCCCCAGCATTTT.

This sequence joins TRBV7-3 and TRBJ2-5; 8 bases align to TRBD1. This CDR3 has 15 residues. Looked up from germline, CDR1 is SGHTA and CDR2 is FQGTGA. Unmatched junction bases numbered 10, after V lost 5 bases and J lost 5 bases. The DNA for the CDR3 is TGTGCCAGCAGCCCAGCCGACAGGGGAAGGGAGACCCAGTACTTC. This encodes CASSPADRGRETQYF.

The rearrangement joins TRBV5-6 to TRBJ2-7, with 9 bases fitting TRBD1. Trimming took 4 bases from V and 4 from J; bases not matched to a gene: 3. CDR1 is SGHDT, CDR2 YYEEEE, per germline. The CDR3 is 13 amino acids. The CDR3 region has the DNA TGTGCCAGCAGCAAGACAGGGGGATACGAGCAGTACTTC. It encodes CASSKTGGYEQYF.

The J gene is TRBJ2-7, the V gene TRBV5-1, with 11 bases matching TRBD2. Losses at the gene ends were 1 base for V and 5 bases for J; bases not matched to a gene: 14. The CDR3 spans 18 residues. CDR1 and CDR2 from the germline V gene are SGHRS and YFSETQ. This CDR3 reads CASSLPRTSGWRGDEQYF. CDR3 in DNA: TGCGCCAGCAGCTTGCCTAGGACTAGCGGGTGGAGGGGGGACGAGCAGTACTTC.

CDR3 loop: CASSLASGNPYNEQFF. In nucleotides, the CDR3 is TGCGCCAGCAGCTTAGCTAGCGGAAACCCCTACAATGAGCAGTTCTTC. The chain recombines TRBV5-1 with TRBJ2-1, with TRBD2 identical over 7 bases. The CDR3 is 16 residues long. CDR1 SGHRS and CDR2 YFSETQ come from the germline V gene. The junction had 7 bases not matched to a gene; V was cut back by 2 bases and J by 2 bases.

The V and J genes are TRBV7-2 and TRBJ2-2, with 7 positions matching TRBD1. CDR1 and CDR2 (germline): SGHTA, FQGNSA. The V segment lost 5 bases and the J segment 7 bases; nucleotides outside the gene matches: 7. The CDR3 covers 14 residues. In nucleotides, the CDR3 is TGTGCCAGCAGCGCCCGACAGGGCAACGGGGAGCTGTTTTTT. As protein: CASSARQGNGELFF. Full variable domain (outside the CDR3, taken from reference TRBV7-2 and TRBJ2-2): GAGVSQSPSNKVTEKGKDVELRCDPISGHTALYWYRQSLGQGLEFLIYFQGNSAPDKSGLPSDRFSAERTGGSVSTLTIQRTQQEDSAVYLCASSARQGNGELFFGEGSRLTVL.